This T cell receptor (beta chain) was found in a study of tumor-infiltrating lymphocytes in oesophageal squamous cell carcinoma (dated by TCRdb to between 2015 and 2016). Concerning this clonotype itself: Its antigen has not been determined. No clone much larger than this one lies a single base away; base qualities are absent.

The germline V gene yields MNHNS for CDR1 and SASEGT for CDR2. The CDR3 numbers 15 residues from cysteine through phenylalanine. The DNA shown is the 45-base CDR3, in frame from base 1. Libraries were prepared through PCR. TCRdb names Illumina HiSeq 2000 as the instrument used. Clones were called with MiXCR by TCRdb after fastp trimmed the public reads at Q25, and only in-frame beta chains were retained. Each entry is one CDR3 protein sequence, shown with its most common DNA and genes. For this sample there are around 15,000 distinct CDR3 sequences; roughly 55% appear just once. Over 15% of the sample is in the top ten clones.

The chain uses TRBV6-1 and TRBJ2-7; a weak D assignment points to TRBD1 (5 bases agree). Gene TRBJ1-2 matches the end of the DNA better, so the J call may be wrong. The receptor was derived from a male donor with esophageal squamous cell carcinoma. The specimen sequenced was esophageal tumor tissue. The CDR3 corresponds to CASTPREEGLYGYTF. The nucleotide sequence reads as follows: TGTGCCAGCACTCCCAGGGAGGAGGGGCTCTATGGCTACACCTTC.